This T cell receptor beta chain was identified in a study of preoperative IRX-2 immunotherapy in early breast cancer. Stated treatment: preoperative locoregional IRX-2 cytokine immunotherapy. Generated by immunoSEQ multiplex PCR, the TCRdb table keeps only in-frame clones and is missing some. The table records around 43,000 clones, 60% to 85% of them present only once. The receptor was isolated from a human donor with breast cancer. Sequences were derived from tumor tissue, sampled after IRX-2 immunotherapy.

CDR3 region: CASSSLAEETQYF. CDR3 nucleotide sequence: TGTGCCAGTAGTTCACTAGCGGAAGAGACCCAGTACTTC. The chain carries TRBV19 and TRBJ2-5; 8 bases align to TRBD2. Trimming removed 5 bases from V and 3 bases from J; junction bases left unmatched: 2. The CDR3 runs 13 residues. Germline CDR1 LNHDA, CDR2 SQIVND (reference sequence).